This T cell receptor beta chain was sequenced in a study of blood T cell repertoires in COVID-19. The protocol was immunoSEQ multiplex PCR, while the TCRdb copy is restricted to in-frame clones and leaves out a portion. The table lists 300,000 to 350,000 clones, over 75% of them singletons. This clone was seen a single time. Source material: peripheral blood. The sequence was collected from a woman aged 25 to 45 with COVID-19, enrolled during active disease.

The CDR3 loop reads CASSGIDRRSNEKLFF. The DNA for the CDR3 is TGTGCCAGCAGTGGAATCGACAGGCGGAGTAATGAAAAACTGTTTTTT. The V gene is TRBV6-1, the J gene TRBJ1-4; weak D call: TRBD1 (6 bases). Germline V gives CDR1 MNHNS, CDR2 SASEGT. V was cut by 4 bases and J by 4 bases, with 16 bases left in between. The CDR3 length is 16 residues.